This TCR beta chain appears in the sequencing data of a study of T-cell memory formation after mild COVID-19. Study-wide results and caveats: Clones which contracted sat mainly in CM and EM if CD4+, and in EMRA if CD8+. Day 15 to 85 contracting clones showed balanced CD4/CD8; later expanders leaned CD4+.

TCR alpha and TCR beta cDNA libraries carrying sample barcodes and UMIs were produced by 5'RACE using constant-segment primers. TCRdb fed the 5' RACE reads into MiXCR, producing one record per CDR3 protein. There are roughly 500,000 distinct CDR3 sequences in the sample; roughly 20% occur only once, and around an eighth lies in the top ten. Germline CDR1 SGHRS, CDR2 YFSETQ. This CDR3 comprises 13 residues. V was pared by 8 bases and J by 1 base, with 11 bases between. Note on this clonotype: Its antigen is still unknown.

Sequencing was done on a sample of PBMCs or a T cell subset sorted from them (not recorded which). The chain carries TRBV5-1 and TRBJ2-3; TRBD2 might be the D (5 bases). The origin of this receptor is an adult woman who had mild COVID-19 (a few samples of this study predate the infection). Cell type and time point are not known. The chain's CDR3 is CASELGGTDTQYF. The CDR3 nucleotides read TGCGCCAGTGAACTGGGAGGCACAGATACGCAGTATTTT.